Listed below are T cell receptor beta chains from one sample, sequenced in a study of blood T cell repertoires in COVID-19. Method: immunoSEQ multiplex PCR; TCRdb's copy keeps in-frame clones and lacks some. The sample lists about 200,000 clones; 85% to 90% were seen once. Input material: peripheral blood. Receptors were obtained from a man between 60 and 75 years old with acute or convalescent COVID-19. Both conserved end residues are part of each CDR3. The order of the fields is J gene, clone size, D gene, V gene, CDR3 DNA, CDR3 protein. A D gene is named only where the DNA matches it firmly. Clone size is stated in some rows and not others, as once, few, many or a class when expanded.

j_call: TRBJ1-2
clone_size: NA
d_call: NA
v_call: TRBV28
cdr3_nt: TGTGCCAGCAGTTTGGCCCGCGGCTACACCTTC
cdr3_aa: CASSLARGYTF

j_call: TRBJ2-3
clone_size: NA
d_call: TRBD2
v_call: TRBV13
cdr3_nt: TGTGCCAGCAGCTCGAGGGATAGCGGGGGAGCCGGAGATACGCAGTATTTT
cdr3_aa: CASSSRDSGGAGDTQYF

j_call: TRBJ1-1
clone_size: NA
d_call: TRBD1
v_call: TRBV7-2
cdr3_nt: TGTGCCAGCAGCAAAACGAGACAGGGGTCTAACACTGAAGCTTTCTTT
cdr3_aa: CASSKTRQGSNTEAFF

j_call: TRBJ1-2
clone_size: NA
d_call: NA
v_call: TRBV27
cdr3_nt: TGTGCCAGCAGCCAAGAGCCTTCCTATGGCTACACCTTC
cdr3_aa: CASSQEPSYGYTF

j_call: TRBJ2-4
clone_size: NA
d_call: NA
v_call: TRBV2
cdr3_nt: TGTGCCAGCAGTGTCCGAGCCCGGGAAAACATTCAGTACTTC
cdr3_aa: CASSVRARENIQYF

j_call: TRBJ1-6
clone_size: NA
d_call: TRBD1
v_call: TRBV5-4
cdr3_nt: TGTGCCAGCAGCCCGGGACTCAGGACAGGGGATTCACCCCTCCACTTT
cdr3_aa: CASSPGLRTGDSPLHF

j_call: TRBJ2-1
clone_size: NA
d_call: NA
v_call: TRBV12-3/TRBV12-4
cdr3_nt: TGTGCCAGCAAGCCGGGACAGATGGGAGGTCAGTTCTTC
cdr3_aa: CASKPGQMGGQFF

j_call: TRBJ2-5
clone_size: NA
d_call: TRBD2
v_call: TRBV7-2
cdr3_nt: TGTGCCAGCAGCTTCACGGGGGGGCTATGGGAGACCCAGTACTTC
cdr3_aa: CASSFTGGLWETQYF

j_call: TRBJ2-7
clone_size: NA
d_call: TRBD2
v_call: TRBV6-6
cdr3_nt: TGTGCCAGCAGTTTTCCGGGGGGGGCCCGGGAGCAGTACTTC
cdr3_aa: CASSFPGGAREQYF

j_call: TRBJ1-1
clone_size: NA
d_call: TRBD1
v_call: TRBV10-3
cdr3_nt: TGTGCCTCCACAGGGGGCCGGAACACTGAAGCTTTCTTT
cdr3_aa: CASTGGRNTEAFF

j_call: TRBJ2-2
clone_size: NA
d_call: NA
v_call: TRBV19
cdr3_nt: TGTGCCAGTAGTATGGCAGGGGTTGGGTCCGGGGAGCTGTTTTTT
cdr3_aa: CASSMAGVGSGELFF

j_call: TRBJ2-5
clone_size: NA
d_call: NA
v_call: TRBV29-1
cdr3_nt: TGCAGCGTTGTCCTACAAGAGACCCAGTACTTC
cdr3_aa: CSVVLQETQYF

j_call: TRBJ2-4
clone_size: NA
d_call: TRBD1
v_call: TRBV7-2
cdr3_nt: TGTGCCAGCAGCTTGGGACCGGGACAGAAAAACATTCAGTACTTC
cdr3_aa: CASSLGPGQKNIQYF

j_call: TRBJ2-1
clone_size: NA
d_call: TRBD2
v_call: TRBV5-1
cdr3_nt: TGCGCCAGCAGCGTTAGCGGGGGGGACTCATACAATGAGCAGTTCTTC
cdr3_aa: CASSVSGGDSYNEQFF

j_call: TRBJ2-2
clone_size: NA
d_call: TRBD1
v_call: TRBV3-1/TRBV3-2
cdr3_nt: TGTGCCAGCAACCACCTGACACAGGGGGCAAACACCGGGGAGCTGTTTTTT
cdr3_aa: CASNHLTQGANTGELFF

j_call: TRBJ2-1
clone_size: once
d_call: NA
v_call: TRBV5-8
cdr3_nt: TGTGCCAGCAGGCAGGTGAGCGGCTCCTACAATGAGCAGTTCTTC
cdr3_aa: CASRQVSGSYNEQFF

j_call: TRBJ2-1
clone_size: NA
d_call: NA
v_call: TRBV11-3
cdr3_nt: TGTGCCAGCAGCTTAGATCCTACCTACAATGAGCAGTTCTTC
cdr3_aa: CASSLDPTYNEQFF

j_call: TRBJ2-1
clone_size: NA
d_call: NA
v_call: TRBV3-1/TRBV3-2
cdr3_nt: TGTGCCAGCAGCCCCAACCCCGGGGGGCGGGGGAATGAGCAGTTCTTC
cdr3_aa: CASSPNPGGRGNEQFF

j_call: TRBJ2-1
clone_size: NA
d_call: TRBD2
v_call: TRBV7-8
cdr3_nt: TGTGCCAGCAGCCCAAGCGGGGGGGTCGGGAATGAGCAGTTCTTC
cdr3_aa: CASSPSGGVGNEQFF

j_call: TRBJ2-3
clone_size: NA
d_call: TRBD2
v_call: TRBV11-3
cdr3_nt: TGTGCCAGCAGCCTAGGTGGACTAGCGGGGGGCACAGATACGCAGTATTTT
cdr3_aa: CASSLGGLAGGTDTQYF

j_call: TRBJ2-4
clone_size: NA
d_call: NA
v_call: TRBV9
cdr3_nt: TGTGCCAGCAGCGTAGTAGGAGGGGCGTCGGACATTCAGTACTTC
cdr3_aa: CASSVVGGASDIQYF

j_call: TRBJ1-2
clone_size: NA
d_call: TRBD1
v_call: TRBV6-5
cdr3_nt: TGTGCCAGCAGTTATGGACAGGATTATGGCTACACCTTC
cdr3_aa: CASSYGQDYGYTF

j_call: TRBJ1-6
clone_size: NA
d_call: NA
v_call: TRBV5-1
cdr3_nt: TGCGCCAGCAGCGAGGGGGGGAGCCGGAATAATTCACCCCTCCACTTT
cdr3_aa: CASSEGGSRNNSPLHF